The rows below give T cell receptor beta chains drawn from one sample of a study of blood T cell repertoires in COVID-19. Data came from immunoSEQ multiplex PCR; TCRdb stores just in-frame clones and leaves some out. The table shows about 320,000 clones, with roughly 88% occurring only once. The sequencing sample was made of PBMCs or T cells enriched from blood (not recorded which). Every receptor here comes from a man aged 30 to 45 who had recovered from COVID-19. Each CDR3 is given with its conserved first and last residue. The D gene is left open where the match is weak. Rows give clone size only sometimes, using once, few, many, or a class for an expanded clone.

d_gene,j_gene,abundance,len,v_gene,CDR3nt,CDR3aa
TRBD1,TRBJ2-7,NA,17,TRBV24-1,TGTGCCACCAGTGGCGCCCCGGGACAGAGGGACTCCTACGAGCAGTACTTC,CATSGAPGQRDSYEQYF
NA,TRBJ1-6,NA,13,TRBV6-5,TGTGCCAGCAGTTCCCATTATAATTCACCCCTCCACTTT,CASSSHYNSPLHF
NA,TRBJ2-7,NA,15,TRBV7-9,TGTGCCAGCAGCTTCTGGTCGTCATCACCTAACGAGCAGTACTTC,CASSFWSSSPNEQYF
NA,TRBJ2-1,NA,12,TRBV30,TGTGCCTGGAGTGTAGGCAGGAATGAGCAGTTCTTC,CAWSVGRNEQFF
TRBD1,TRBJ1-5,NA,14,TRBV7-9,TGTGCCAGCAGCTTAGAGGGGGCTCAAGGGCCCCAGCATTTT,CASSLEGAQGPQHF
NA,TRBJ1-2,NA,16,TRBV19,TGTGCCAGTAGTATAGAGATGGGCAGGCCGGCCTATGGCTACACCTTC,CASSIEMGRPAYGYTF
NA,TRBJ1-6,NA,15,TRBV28,TGTGCCAGCAGTTCTCAGACGGGACTCGATTCACCCCTCCACTTT,CASSSQTGLDSPLHF
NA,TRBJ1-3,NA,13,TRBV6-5,TGTGCCAGCCGAGAGGTCTCTGGAAACACCATATATTTT,CASREVSGNTIYF
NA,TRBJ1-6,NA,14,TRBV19,TGTGCCACTCAAACCGGACAGACAAATTCACCCCTCCACTTT,CATQTGQTNSPLHF
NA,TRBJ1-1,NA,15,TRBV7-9,TGTGCCAGCAGCGAAGGACTTCTCAGTAGCACTGAAGCTTTCTTT,CASSEGLLSSTEAFF
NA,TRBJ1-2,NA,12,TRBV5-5,TGTGCCAGCAGCTTCAGGGCTGAGGGCTACACCTTC,CASSFRAEGYTF
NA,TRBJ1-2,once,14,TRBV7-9,TGTGCCAGCAGCTTAGCAGGGGCCAACTATGGCTACACCTTC,CASSLAGANYGYTF
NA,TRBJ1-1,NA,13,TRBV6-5,TGTGCCAGCAGTTACTCATGGCCCACTGAAGCTTTCTTT,CASSYSWPTEAFF
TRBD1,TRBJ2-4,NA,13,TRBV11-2,TGTGCCAGCAGCTTAAACAGGGGAAACATTCAGTACTTC,CASSLNRGNIQYF
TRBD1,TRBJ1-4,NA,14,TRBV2,TGTGCCAGCAGACCCGGGACAGAGAATGAAAAACTGTTTTTT,CASRPGTENEKLFF
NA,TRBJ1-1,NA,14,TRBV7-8,TGTGCCAGCAGCTTATCGGGAGGGGGGACTGAAGCTTTCTTT,CASSLSGGGTEAFF
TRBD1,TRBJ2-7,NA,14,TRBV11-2,TGTGCCAGCAGCCCCGGGACAGGGGGCTACGAGCAGTACTTC,CASSPGTGGYEQYF
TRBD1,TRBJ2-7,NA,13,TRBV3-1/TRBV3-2,TGTGCCAGCAGCCGACAGGGTATCGACGAGCAGTACTTC,CASSRQGIDEQYF
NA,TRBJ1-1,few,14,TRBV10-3,TGTGCCATCAGTGAGACAGGTTCGAACACTGAAGCTTTCTTT,CAISETGSNTEAFF
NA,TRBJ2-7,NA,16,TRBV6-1,TGTGCCAGCAGCGAACCTTCTCGCCACTCACCCTACGAGCAGTACTTC,CASSEPSRHSPYEQYF
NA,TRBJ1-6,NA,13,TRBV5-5,TGTGCCAGCAGCCCCTCGGGTAATTCACCCCTCCACTTT,CASSPSGNSPLHF
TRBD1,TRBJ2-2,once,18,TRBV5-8,TGTGCCAGCAGCCCTTGGGCCGGCAACAGGGGGCAGGACGGGGAGCTGTTTTTT,CASSPWAGNRGQDGELFF
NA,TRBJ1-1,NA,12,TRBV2,TGTGCCAGCAGTGAATTTCCAGGCGAAGCTTTCTTT,CASSEFPGEAFF
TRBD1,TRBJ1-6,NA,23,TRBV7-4,TGTGCCAGCAGCTTGTCTCCCCCGGGGATGGGGAGGACAGGGGTAGCCTATAATTCACCCCTCCACTTT,CASSLSPPGMGRTGVAYNSPLHF
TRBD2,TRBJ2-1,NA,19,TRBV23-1,TGCGCCCGCAGTCCCCCAGGGGGGGTAGCGGGGGGGCCTGTCAATGAGCAGTTCTTC,CARSPPGGVAGGPVNEQFF
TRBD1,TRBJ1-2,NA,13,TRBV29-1,TGCAGCGTTGTGCCGGGACAGGGCTATGGCTACACCTTC,CSVVPGQGYGYTF
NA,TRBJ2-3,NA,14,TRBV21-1,TGTGCCAGCAGCATGGGCAGGGGGCTAGCTACGCAGTATTTT,CASSMGRGLATQYF
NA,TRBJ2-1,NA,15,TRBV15,TGTGCCACCAGCAGAGATTTGGGCGGGCACCGCAGTAAGTTCTTC,CATSRDLGGHRSKFF
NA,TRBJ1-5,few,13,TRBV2,TGTGCCAGCAGTGATATAAGTGGCCAGCCCCAGCATTTT,CASSDISGQPQHF
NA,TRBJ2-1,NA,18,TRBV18,TGTGCCAGCTCCCAACGCAACGGGGTTGGTCCGGGGGTCAATGAGCAGTTCTTC,CASSQRNGVGPGVNEQFF
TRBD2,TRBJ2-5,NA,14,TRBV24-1,TGTGCCACCAGTGTGAGGGGAGGGCAAGAGACCCAGTACTTC,CATSVRGGQETQYF
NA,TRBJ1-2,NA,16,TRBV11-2,TGTGCCAGCAGCTTAGTTTCGAACAGGGATTATTATGGCTACACCTTC,CASSLVSNRDYYGYTF
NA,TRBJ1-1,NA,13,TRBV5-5,TGTGCCAGCAGCTTGGATCCGGGTATTGAAGCTTTCTTT,CASSLDPGIEAFF
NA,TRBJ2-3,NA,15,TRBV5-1,TGCGCCAGCAGCTCCAGACAGAGAACCACAGATACGCAGTATTTT,CASSSRQRTTDTQYF
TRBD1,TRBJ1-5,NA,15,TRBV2,TGTGCCAGCAGTGACACAGGGGCCACTCTCCAGCCCCAGCATTTT,CASSDTGATLQPQHF
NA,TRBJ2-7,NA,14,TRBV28,TGTGCCAGCAGTATCAGCGCAGGGATCTACGAGCAGTACTTC,CASSISAGIYEQYF
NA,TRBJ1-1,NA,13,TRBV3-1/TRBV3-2,TGTGCCAGCAGCCCATATACAGGTACTGAAGCTTTCTTT,CASSPYTGTEAFF
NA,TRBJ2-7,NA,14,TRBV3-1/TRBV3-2,TGTGCCAGCAGCGTTGCGGGCCTCTCCTACGAGCAGTACTTC,CASSVAGLSYEQYF
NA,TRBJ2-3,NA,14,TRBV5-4,TGTGCCAGCAGCTTGCGTTCCCCCACAGATACGCAGTATTTT,CASSLRSPTDTQYF
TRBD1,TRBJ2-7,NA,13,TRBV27,TGTGCCAGCAGCCCTGGACAGGGAAGAAAGCAGTACTTC,CASSPGQGRKQYF
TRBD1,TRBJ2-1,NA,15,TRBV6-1,TGTGCCAGCAGTGAAATGGACAGGGTAAACAATGAGCAGTTCTTC,CASSEMDRVNNEQFF
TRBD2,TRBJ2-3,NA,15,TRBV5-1,TGCGCCAGCAGCTTAAGCGGGGCTAGCACAGATACGCAGTATTTT,CASSLSGASTDTQYF
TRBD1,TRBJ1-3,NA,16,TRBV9,TGTGCCAGCAGCGGTGGGACAGGGATCTCTGGAAACACCATATATTTT,CASSGGTGISGNTIYF
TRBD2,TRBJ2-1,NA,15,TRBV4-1,TGCGCCAGCAGCCAAGCAGCGGGGGGCTACAATGAGCAGTTCTTC,CASSQAAGGYNEQFF
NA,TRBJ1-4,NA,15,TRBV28,TGTGCCAGCAGTTCCCGGGGGACCCGCTCCGAAAAACTGTTTTTT,CASSSRGTRSEKLFF
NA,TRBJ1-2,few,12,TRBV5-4,TGTGCCAGCAGCTTGAGCCCCTATGGCTACACCTTC,CASSLSPYGYTF
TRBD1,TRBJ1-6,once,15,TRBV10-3,TGTGCCATCAGTGAGTCGACAGGGGGATCGTCACCCCTCCACTTT,CAISESTGGSSPLHF
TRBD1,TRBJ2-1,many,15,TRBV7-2,TGTGCCAGCAGCTTTGGGGACAGGGAGATCAATGAGCAGTTCTTC,CASSFGDREINEQFF
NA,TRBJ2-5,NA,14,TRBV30,TGTGCCTGGAGTGTTAGACAGACTCCCGCTACCCAGTACTTC,CAWSVRQTPATQYF
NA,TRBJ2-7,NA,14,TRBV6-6,TGTGCCAGCAGTTACACTAGCCCCCCCTACGAGCAGTACTTC,CASSYTSPPYEQYF
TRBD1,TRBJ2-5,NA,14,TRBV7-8,TGTGCCAGCAGCCCCCGGGACAGTAAAGAGACCCAGTACTTC,CASSPRDSKETQYF
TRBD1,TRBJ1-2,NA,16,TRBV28,TGTGCCAGCAGTTTATTCAGGGGGCCCGCTAACTATGGCTACACCTTC,CASSLFRGPANYGYTF
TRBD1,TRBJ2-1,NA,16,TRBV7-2,TGTGCCAGCAGCTTAGCGGGGGGACAGGGATACAATGAGCAGTTCTTC,CASSLAGGQGYNEQFF